This T cell receptor (beta chain) stems from a study of tumor and adjacent non-tumor tissue in lung cancer. Whole-study results and caveats: Tumor repertoires had a smaller top 100 clone share than normal lung.

Including both end residues, the CDR3 is 13 amino acids long. From germline, CDR1 is MDHEN and CDR2 SYDVKM. Three rounds of nested PCR, following a modified ARM-PCR protocol, produced the TCRbeta library. TCRdb used MiXCR to reprocess the multiplex PCR reads, holding one entry per CDR3 protein. The sample records tens of thousands of distinct CDR3 sequences, 74% being singletons. No cell sorting was done before RNA was extracted from the tissue. Distant lung tissue was collected more than 3 cm away from the tumor edge. Turning to this clonotype: What it binds is not known. The final CDR3 position lacks the conserved phenylalanine or tryptophan, pointing to a likely read error. The DNA is left out, because the CDR3 cannot be placed on it with certainty; the CDR3 is given as TCRdb lists it.

The gene calls are TRBV28 and TRBJ2-7. The sequenced sample was distant non-tumor lung tissue. The clonotype was recovered from an older woman with non-small cell lung cancer. The CDR3: CASTTTVRYEQYL.